The TCR beta chain under discussion was sequenced for a study of beta chain features in type 1 diabetes. This CDR3 region has 14 residues. Germline V lookup: CDR1 KGHSH, CDR2 LQKENI. Trimming stripped 6 bases from V and 0 bases from J, with 11 bases between. Expressed TCRB transcripts were sequenced after all isolated RNA was converted to cDNA. Generated by immunoSEQ multiplex PCR, the TCRdb table keeps only in-frame clones and is missing some. The profile covers approximately 300,000 clones, with 11% appearing a single time and over 0.015% taken by the ten largest. Researchers reported sorting CD4+ naive, central memory, regulatory and stem cell-like memory cells via CD45RO/CCR7/CD25/CD127/CD95/CD27. This clone came up a few times. Other DNA variants within this sample encode the same CDR3.

The material sequenced was naive CD4+ T cells from blood. The TCR comes from a woman in her 30s in good health. The genes are TRBV18 and TRBJ1-1, with a tentative D call TRBD1 (5 bases). CDR3 DNA sequence: TGTGCCAGCTCCCCGACAGAGATGAACACTGAAGCTTTCTTT. Residues: CASSPTEMNTEAFF.